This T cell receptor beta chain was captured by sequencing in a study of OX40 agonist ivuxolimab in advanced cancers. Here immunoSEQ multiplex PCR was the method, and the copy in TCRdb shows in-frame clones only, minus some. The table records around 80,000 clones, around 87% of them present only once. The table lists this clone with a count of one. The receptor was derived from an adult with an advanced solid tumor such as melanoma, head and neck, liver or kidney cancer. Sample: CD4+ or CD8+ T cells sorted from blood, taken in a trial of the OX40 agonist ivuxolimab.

CDR3 sequence (DNA): TGTGCCAGCAGCGTAGGGGTAGGCGGGAGCTCCTACAATGAGCAGTTCTTC. Its protein is CASSVGVGGSSYNEQFF. J is TRBJ2-1 and V is TRBV9, with TRBD2 matching over 7 bases. This CDR3 has 17 amino acids. Unmatched junction bases numbered 6, after V lost 0 bases and J lost 0 bases. The germline V gene encodes CDR1 SGDLS and CDR2 YYNGEE.